Listed here are 27 T cell receptor beta chains from one sample, sequenced in a study of response to subunit inactivated influenza vaccine. TCRdb re-called the RT-PCR reads with MiXCR, one entry per CDR3 protein. The sample consists of roughly 500,000 distinct CDR3 sequences, roughly a quarter of them appearing once. This sample also belongs to another study, concerning T cells expressing NK-cell markers. In that study: 5'RACE template switching with UMIs generated TCR beta cDNA.

This specimen was CD4+ T cells sorted from PBMCs, taken 11 to 12 days after vaccination. All receptors derive from a man aged 50 to 60 who received an inactivated influenza vaccine.

The rearrangement links TRBV11-2 to TRBJ2-1, with 9 nucleotides matching TRBD2. CDR3 length: 16 amino acids. V was clipped by 6 bases and J by 8 bases; unmatched bases: 14. Germline lookup yields CDR1 SGHAT and CDR2 FQNNGV. In DNA form, the CDR3 reads TGTGCCAGCAGTACCATTAGCGGGAGAGTCCTGGATGAGCAGTTCTTC. It codes for CASSTISGRVLDEQFF.

This chain links TRBV20-1 with TRBJ1-1; D unresolved. CDR1 DFQATT and CDR2 SNEGSKA come from the germline V gene (reference sequence). The CDR3 runs 14 residues. Trimming took off 0 bases at V and 5 bases at J, with 13 bases between the two ends. In DNA form, the CDR3 reads TGCAGTGCTAGAGATAGAAGTCGTCGAACTGAAGCTTTCTTT. This codes for CSARDRSRRTEAFF.

The chain has TRBV7-2 and TRBJ2-2, with D unclear. Germline V gene sequence: CDR1 SGHTA, CDR2 FQGNSA. The CDR3 extends over 13 amino acids. V lost 0 bases and J lost 7, with 6 bases in between. CDR3 protein: CASSLAGYGELFF. The CDR3, as DNA: TGTGCCAGCAGCTTAGCCGGATACGGGGAGCTGTTTTTT. The whole variable domain, filled in from reference TRBV7-2 and TRBJ2-2, reads GAGVSQSPSNKVTEKGKDVELRCDPISGHTALYWYRQSLGQGLEFLIYFQGNSAPDKSGLPSDRFSAERTGGSVSTLTIQRTQQEDSAVYLCASSLAGYGELFFGEGSRLTVL.

This clonotype has only a few counts. This rearrangement joins TRBV20-1 to TRBJ2-5, with TRBD2 matching 8 bases. Germline V gene sequence: CDR1 DFQATT, CDR2 SNEGSKA (reference sequence). V was clipped by 5 bases and J by 2 bases; unmatched bases: 16. This CDR3 spans 17 amino acids. The CDR3 loop reads CSAPGRGGRQLQETQYF. The CDR3 coding sequence is TGCAGTGCTCCCGGGAGGGGGGGCAGACAACTTCAAGAGACCCAGTACTTC.

The chain carries TRBV12-3 or TRBV12-4 and TRBJ2-3; TRBD2 aligns across 13 bases. The CDR3 consists of 16 residues. Trimming took 6 bases from V and 1 from J; bases not matched to a gene: 4. The DNA for the CDR3 is TGTGCCAGCAGGGTCACTAGCGGGGGGGGCACAGATACGCAGTATTTT. Protein: CASRVTSGGGTDTQYF.

This clonotype turned up a few times. V gene TRBV6-1 combines with J gene TRBJ2-7; D is possibly TRBD1 (6 bases). The V gene lost 5 bases and the J gene lost 4 bases, with 15 bases spanning the gap. This CDR3 is built from 14 residues. Germline-derived CDR1 and CDR2 are MNHNS and SASEGT. CDR3 sequence: CASSKGQPPYEQYF. The CDR3 DNA reads TGTGCCAGCAGTAAGGGACAACCTCCATACGAGCAGTACTTC.

This clonotype was detected a few times. DNA of the CDR3: TGTGCCAGCTCACCGAAAGGGGGACTAGCGGACCTTTGGAACCGGAATGAGCAGTTCTTC. It is translated as CASSPKGGLADLWNRNEQFF. V and J are TRBV18 and TRBJ2-1; 11 positions match TRBD2. The length of the CDR3 is 20 residues. V gave up 3 bases and J gave up 7 bases; unmatched junction bases: 20. Germline CDR1 and CDR2: KGHSH and LQKENI.

In this sample, this clonotype turned up many times. This sequence joins TRBV5-1 and TRBJ1-1; no definite D call. Germline-derived CDR1 and CDR2 are SGHRS and YFSETQ. The CDR3 has 12 amino acids. The germline V and J ends were trimmed by 4 bases and 7 bases, with 11 bases remaining between them. CDR3 DNA sequence: TGCGCCAGCAGCCAAGACGGGAATGAAGCTTTCTTT. This codes for CASSQDGNEAFF.

Ten or more counts support this clonotype. The chain uses TRBV27 and TRBJ2-1, with 8 nucleotides matching TRBD2. Trimming at V came to 2 bases and at J to 8 bases, leaving 8 bases not matched to a gene. The germline V gene has CDR1 MNHEY and CDR2 SMNVEV (reference sequence). The CDR3 extends over 15 amino acids. The CDR3 is CASSLETGGPHEQFF. In DNA, the CDR3 is TGTGCCAGCAGTTTAGAGACGGGAGGGCCCCATGAGCAGTTCTTC.

The gene calls are TRBV18 and TRBJ1-1; D is unclear. In germline, CDR1 is KGHSH, CDR2 LQKENI. Trimming left V 2 bases short and J 6 bases short, with 7 bases between. The CDR3 has 12 residues. Here the CDR3 reads CASSPFPSEAFF. In DNA, the CDR3 is TGTGCCAGCTCACCATTCCCCTCTGAAGCTTTCTTT.

This clonotype was counted between two and nine times. This sequence joins TRBV5-1 and TRBJ2-7, with D possibly called TRBD1 or TRBD2 (6 bases each). Germline V gene sequence: CDR1 SGHRS, CDR2 YFSETQ. V lost 4 bases, J lost 2 bases, and 16 bases lay in between. This CDR3 contains 15 residues. CDR3 sequence reads: CASSHPEGGTYEQYF. The DNA of the CDR3 is TGCGCCAGCAGCCACCCTGAAGGGGGGACCTACGAGCAGTACTTC.

V usage is TRBV5-1 and J usage is TRBJ1-4, with D perhaps TRBD1 (6 bases). The CDR3 totals 15 residues. Germline V CDR1 and CDR2: SGHRS, YFSETQ. Trimming stripped 0 bases from V and 8 bases from J, with 14 bases between. The CDR3 nucleotides are TGCGCCAGCAGCTTGGTCCTCGGGGGGCGAGAAAAACTGTTTTTT. This codes for CASSLVLGGREKLFF.

This chain's CDR3 is CASSYRGQGISYEQYF. In nucleotides, the CDR3 is TGTGCCAGCAGTTATAGGGGACAGGGTATCTCCTACGAGCAGTACTTC. V usage is TRBV6-5 and J usage is TRBJ2-7; 9 bases are a match to TRBD1. The CDR3 totals 16 residues. Trimming removed 3 bases from V and 0 bases from J; junction bases left unmatched: 6. Germline CDR1 reads MNHEY; CDR2 reads SVGAGI.

The rearrangement joins TRBV28 to TRBJ2-1; D may be TRBD1 or TRBD2 (5 bases each). This CDR3 contains 15 residues. Trimming shortened V by 7 bases and J by 5 bases, and 18 bases separated the two germline ends. CDR1 is MDHEN, CDR2 SYDVKM, per germline. This CDR3 is CASTPSGTGNNEQFF. CDR3 DNA sequence: TGTGCCAGCACCCCATCGGGGACGGGGAACAATGAGCAGTTCTTC. Together with reference TRBV28 and TRBJ2-1, the CDR3 gives the full variable domain: DVKVTQSSRYLVKRTGEKVFLECVQDMDHENMFWYRQDPGLGLRLIYFSYDVKMKEKGDIPEGYSVSREKKERFSLILESASTNQTSMYLCASTPSGTGNNEQFFGPGTRLTVL.

This chain joins TRBV20-1 and TRBJ1-5, with a weak D call TRBD1 (5 bases). This CDR3 contains 15 residues. Germline CDR1 DFQATT, CDR2 SNEGSKA (reference sequence). V was trimmed by 0 bases and J by 0 bases, leaving 9 bases between them. CDR3 nucleotide sequence: TGCAGTGCTAGAGATCTCCAGGGTAGCAATCAGCCCCAGCATTTT. Protein product: CSARDLQGSNQPQHF.

This clonotype was seen a handful of times. This sequence joins TRBV20-1 and TRBJ2-3; maybe TRBD1 (5 bases). The CDR3 consists of 13 residues. Trimming removed 2 bases from V and 3 bases from J, with 9 bases in between. Germline loops: CDR1 DFQATT, CDR2 SNEGSKA (reference sequence). CDR3 protein: CSARFPGTDTQYF. CDR3 coding DNA: TGCAGTGCTAGATTCCCAGGGACAGATACGCAGTATTTT.

The J gene is TRBJ2-7, the V gene TRBV20-1, with 7 nucleotides matching TRBD1. J lost 4 bases, V lost 4 bases, and 10 bases had no gene match. Germline CDR1 is DFQATT and CDR2 is SNEGSKA (reference sequence). The CDR3 is 14 amino acids. CDR3 DNA: TGCAGTGCTAAACACCGGACAGGTGTGTACGAGCAGTACTTC. Translated, it gives CSAKHRTGVYEQYF.

The chain links TRBV4-3 to TRBJ2-3; D gene ambiguous. CDR1 LGHNA and CDR2 YSLEER come from the germline V gene. The germline V and J ends were trimmed by 2 bases and 0 bases, with 9 bases remaining between them. The CDR3 runs 15 residues. This chain's CDR3 is CASSQRATSTDTQYF. The CDR3 DNA sequence: TGCGCCAGCAGCCAACGGGCCACCAGCACAGATACGCAGTATTTT.

This clonotype was picked up a small number of times. The CDR3 DNA is TGTGCCAGCAGCTTCGACAGGGGGCCGGAAAACACCATATATTTT. Amino acid sequence: CASSFDRGPENTIYF. The rearrangement links TRBV7-2 to TRBJ1-3; 10 bases match TRBD1. V shed 3 bases, J shed 6 bases, and the junction held 5 bases outside the gene matches. Germline V lookup: CDR1 SGHTA, CDR2 FQGNSA. The CDR3 spans 15 residues.

The rearrangement joins TRBV6-1 to TRBJ2-7, with 9 bases fitting TRBD1. With V trimmed by 6 bases and J by 2 bases, 5 bases remained unmatched. The germline CDR1 and CDR2 sequences are MNHNS and SASEGT. The CDR3 runs to 14 residues. CDR3 in amino acids: CASRRQGVTYEQYF. CDR3 bases: TGTGCCAGCAGAAGACAGGGGGTTACCTACGAGCAGTACTTC.

Concerning this clonotype itself: A read error may account for a junction end that differs from germline. The V call is TRBV18, the J call TRBJ2-3, with 7 bases matching TRBD1. The germline V gene has CDR1 KGHSH and CDR2 LQKENI. The CDR3 spans 14 residues. CDR3 loop: CASSPQTGSDMQYF. CDR3 nucleotide sequence: TGTGCCAGCTCACCACAGACAGGGTCAGATATGCAGTATTTT.

This clonotype was seen many times. The chain carries TRBV20-1 and TRBJ2-7, with TRBD1 matching over 8 bases. Germline CDR1 reads DFQATT; CDR2 reads SNEGSKA (reference sequence). The length of the CDR3 is 14 residues. V was pared by 3 bases and J by 3 bases, with 7 bases of the junction left unmatched. Written as DNA, the CDR3 is TGCAGTGCTAGGGATCAGGGGGCGTTCTACGAGCAGTACTTC. Protein product: CSARDQGAFYEQYF.

This chain links TRBV7-2 with TRBJ1-2, with a possible D match to TRBD1 (5 bases). Trimming took 6 bases from V and 2 from J, leaving 7 bases between them. This CDR3 region has 12 residues. Germline V CDR1 and CDR2: SGHTA, FQGNSA. Written as DNA, the CDR3 is TGTGCCAGCAGGGACATAAACTATGGCTACACCTTC. It encodes CASRDINYGYTF.

V gene TRBV11-2 combines with J gene TRBJ2-3, with unresolved D. CDR3 length: 14 residues. CDR1 and CDR2 (germline): SGHAT, FQNNGV. V was cut by 5 bases and J by 2 bases, with 11 bases left in between. CDR3 in DNA: TGTGCCAGCAGCGTCCGGGTCCTCACAGATACGCAGTATTTT. Translating gives CASSVRVLTDTQYF.

V usage is TRBV4-2 and J usage is TRBJ2-2; D is uncertain. Germline V gives CDR1 LGHNA, CDR2 YNFKEQ. The V end lost 4 bases, the J end lost 1 base, and 13 bases lay between the germline ends. The CDR3 has 16 amino acids. As DNA, the CDR3 is TGTGCCAGCAGCCTACCAGAGTTGGGGAACACCGGGGAGCTGTTTTTT. Protein product: CASSLPELGNTGELFF.

This clonotype has more than one count but fewer than ten. V usage is TRBV14 and J usage is TRBJ1-1; 9 nucleotides align to TRBD1. Germline V gives CDR1 SGHDN, CDR2 FVKESK. Losses at the gene ends were 0 bases for V and 6 bases for J; bases not matched to a gene: 8. The CDR3 has 16 amino acids. The chain's CDR3 is CASSQDLGQGRAEAFF. The CDR3 DNA follows: TGTGCCAGCAGCCAAGATCTAGGACAGGGGAGGGCTGAAGCTTTCTTT.

The chain combines TRBV3-1 with TRBJ2-1; D possibly corresponds to TRBD2 (5 bases). The CDR3 extends over 14 amino acids. Germline CDR1 and CDR2: LGHDT and YNNKEL (reference sequence). V was shortened by 0 bases and J by 10 bases, with 13 bases between the two germline ends. CDR3 DNA sequence: TGTGCCAGCAGCCAAGATCGCCTCACGGGGGAGCAGTTCTTC. This encodes CASSQDRLTGEQFF.